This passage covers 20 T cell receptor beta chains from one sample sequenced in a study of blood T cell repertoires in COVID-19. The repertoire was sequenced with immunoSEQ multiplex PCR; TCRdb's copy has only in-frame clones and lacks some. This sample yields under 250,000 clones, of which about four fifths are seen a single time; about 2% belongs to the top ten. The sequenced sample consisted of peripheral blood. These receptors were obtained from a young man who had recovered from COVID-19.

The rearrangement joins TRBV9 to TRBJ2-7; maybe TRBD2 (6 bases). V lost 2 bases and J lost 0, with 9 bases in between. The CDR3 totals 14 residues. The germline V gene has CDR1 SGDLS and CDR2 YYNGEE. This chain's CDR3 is CASSVGDFSYEQYF. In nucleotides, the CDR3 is TGTGCCAGCAGCGTTGGGGACTTCTCCTACGAGCAGTACTTC.

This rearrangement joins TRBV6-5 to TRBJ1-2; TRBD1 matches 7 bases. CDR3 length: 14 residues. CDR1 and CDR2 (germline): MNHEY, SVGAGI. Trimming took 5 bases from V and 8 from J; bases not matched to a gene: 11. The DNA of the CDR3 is TGTGCCAGCAGTCCCTTAACAGGGGCCCGCGGCTACACCTTC. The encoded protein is CASSPLTGARGYTF.

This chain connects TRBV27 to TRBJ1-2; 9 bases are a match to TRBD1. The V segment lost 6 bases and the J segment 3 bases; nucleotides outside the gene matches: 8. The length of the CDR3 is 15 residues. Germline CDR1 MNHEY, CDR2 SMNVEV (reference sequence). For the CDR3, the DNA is TGTGCCAGCAGAAAGCCGGGACAGGGCGACTATGGCTACACCTTC. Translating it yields CASRKPGQGDYGYTF.

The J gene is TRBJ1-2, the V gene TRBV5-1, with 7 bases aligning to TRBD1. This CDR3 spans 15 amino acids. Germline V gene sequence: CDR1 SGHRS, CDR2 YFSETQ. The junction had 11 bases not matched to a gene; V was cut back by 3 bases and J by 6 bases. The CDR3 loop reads CASSSPRQGSNGYTF. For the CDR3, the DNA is TGCGCCAGCAGCTCTCCTCGACAGGGATCGAATGGCTACACCTTC.

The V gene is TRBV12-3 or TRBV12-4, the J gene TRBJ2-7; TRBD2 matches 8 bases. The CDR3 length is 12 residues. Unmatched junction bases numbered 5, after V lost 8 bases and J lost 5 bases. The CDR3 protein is CASRGGVHEQYF. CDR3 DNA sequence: TGTGCCAGCCGGGGGGGGGTCCACGAGCAGTACTTC.

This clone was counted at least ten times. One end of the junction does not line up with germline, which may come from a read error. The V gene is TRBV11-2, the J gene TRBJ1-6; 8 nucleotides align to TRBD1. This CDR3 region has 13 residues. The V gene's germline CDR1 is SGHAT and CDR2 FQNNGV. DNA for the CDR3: TGTGCCAGCAGCCTAGACAGGGGTTCACCCCTCCACTTT. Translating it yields CASSLDRGSPLHF.

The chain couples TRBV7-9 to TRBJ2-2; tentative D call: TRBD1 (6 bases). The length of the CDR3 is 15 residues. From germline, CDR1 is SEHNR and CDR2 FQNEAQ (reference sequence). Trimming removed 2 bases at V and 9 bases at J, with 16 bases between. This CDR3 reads CASSLHWGPDRELFF. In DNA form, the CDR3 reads TGTGCCAGCAGCTTACATTGGGGGCCCGATAGGGAGCTGTTTTTT. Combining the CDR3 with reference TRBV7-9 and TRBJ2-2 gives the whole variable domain DTGVSQNPRHKITKRGQNVTFRCDPISEHNRLYWYRQTLGQGPEFLTYFQNEAQLEKSRLLSDRFSAERPKGSFSTLEIQRTEQGDSAMYLCASSLHWGPDRELFFGEGSRLTVL.

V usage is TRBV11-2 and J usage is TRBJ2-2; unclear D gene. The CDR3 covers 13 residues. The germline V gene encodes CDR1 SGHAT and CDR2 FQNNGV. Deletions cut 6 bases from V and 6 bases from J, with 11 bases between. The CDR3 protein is CASSYELSGELFF. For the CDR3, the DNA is TGTGCCAGCAGTTACGAGTTGTCCGGGGAGCTGTTTTTT.

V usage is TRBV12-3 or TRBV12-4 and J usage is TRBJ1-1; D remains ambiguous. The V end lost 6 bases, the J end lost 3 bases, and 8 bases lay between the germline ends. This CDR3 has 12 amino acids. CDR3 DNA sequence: TGTGCCAGCAGCCCCTTATACACTGAAGCTTTCTTT. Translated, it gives CASSPLYTEAFF.

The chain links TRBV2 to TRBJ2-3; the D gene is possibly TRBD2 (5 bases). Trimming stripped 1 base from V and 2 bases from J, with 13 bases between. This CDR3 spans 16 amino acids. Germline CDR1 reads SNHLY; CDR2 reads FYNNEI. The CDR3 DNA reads TGTGCCAGCAGTGAAGAGGAGGAAGAGCTCACAGATACGCAGTATTTT. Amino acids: CASSEEEEELTDTQYF.

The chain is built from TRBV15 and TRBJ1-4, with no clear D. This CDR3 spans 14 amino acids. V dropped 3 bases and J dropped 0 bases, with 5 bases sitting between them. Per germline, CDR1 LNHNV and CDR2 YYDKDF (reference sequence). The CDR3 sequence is CATSRAATNEKLFF. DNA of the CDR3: TGTGCCACCAGCAGGGCCGCAACTAATGAAAAACTGTTTTTT.

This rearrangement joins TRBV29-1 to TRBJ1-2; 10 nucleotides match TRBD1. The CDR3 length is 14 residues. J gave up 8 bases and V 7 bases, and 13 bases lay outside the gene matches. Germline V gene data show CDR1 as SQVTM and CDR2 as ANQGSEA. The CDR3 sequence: CSDLFPGTGVGYTF. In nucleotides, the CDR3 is TGCAGCGACCTATTTCCCGGGACAGGGGTGGGCTACACCTTC.

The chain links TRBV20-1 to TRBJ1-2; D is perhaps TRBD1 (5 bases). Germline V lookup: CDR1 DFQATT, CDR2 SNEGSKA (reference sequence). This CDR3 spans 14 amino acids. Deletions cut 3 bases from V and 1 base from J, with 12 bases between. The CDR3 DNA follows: TGCAGTGCTAGTTCTACAGGTCTTAACTATGGCTACACCTTC. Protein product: CSASSTGLNYGYTF.

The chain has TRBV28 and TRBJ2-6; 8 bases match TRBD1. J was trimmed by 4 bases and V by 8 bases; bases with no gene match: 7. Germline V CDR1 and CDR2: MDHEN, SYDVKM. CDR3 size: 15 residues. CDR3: CASGSTGVGANVLTF. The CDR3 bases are TGTGCCAGCGGATCGACAGGGGTCGGGGCCAACGTCCTGACTTTC.

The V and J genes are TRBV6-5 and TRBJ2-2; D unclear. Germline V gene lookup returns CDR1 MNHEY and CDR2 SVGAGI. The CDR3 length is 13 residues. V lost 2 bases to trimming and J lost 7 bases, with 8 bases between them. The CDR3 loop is CASSYPRSGELFF. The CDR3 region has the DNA TGTGCCAGCAGTTACCCGAGGAGCGGGGAGCTGTTTTTT.

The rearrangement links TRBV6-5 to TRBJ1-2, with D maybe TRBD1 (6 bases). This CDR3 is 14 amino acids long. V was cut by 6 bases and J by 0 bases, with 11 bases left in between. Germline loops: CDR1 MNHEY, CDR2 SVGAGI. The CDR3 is CASRTGTSNYGYTF. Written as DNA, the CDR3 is TGTGCCAGCAGGACGGGGACATCTAACTATGGCTACACCTTC.

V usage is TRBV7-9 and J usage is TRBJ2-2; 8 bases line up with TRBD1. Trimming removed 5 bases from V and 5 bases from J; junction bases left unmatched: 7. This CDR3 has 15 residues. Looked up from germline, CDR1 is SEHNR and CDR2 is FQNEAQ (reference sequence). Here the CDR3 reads CASSLTGAYTGELFF. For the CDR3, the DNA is TGTGCCAGCAGCCTGACAGGGGCGTATACCGGGGAGCTGTTTTTT.

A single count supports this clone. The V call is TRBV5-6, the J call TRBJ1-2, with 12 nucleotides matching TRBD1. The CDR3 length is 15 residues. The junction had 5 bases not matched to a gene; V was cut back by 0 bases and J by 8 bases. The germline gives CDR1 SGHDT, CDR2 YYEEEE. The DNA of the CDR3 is TGTGCCAGCAGCTTGGCCGGGACAGGGGGCGCGGGCTACACCTTC. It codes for CASSLAGTGGAGYTF. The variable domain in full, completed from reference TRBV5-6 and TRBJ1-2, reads DAGVTQSPTHLIKTRGQQVTLRCSPKSGHDTVSWYQQALGQGPQFIFQYYEEEERQRGNFPDRFSGHQFPNYSSELNVNALLLGDSALYLCASSLAGTGGAGYTFGSGTRLTVV.

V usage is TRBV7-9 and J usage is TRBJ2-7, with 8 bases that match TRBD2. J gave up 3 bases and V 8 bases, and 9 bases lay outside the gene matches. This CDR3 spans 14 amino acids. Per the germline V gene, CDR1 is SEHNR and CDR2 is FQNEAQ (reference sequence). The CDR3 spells CASGRGAGGYEQYF. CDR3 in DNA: TGTGCCAGCGGCCGCGGGGCGGGGGGCTACGAGCAGTACTTC.

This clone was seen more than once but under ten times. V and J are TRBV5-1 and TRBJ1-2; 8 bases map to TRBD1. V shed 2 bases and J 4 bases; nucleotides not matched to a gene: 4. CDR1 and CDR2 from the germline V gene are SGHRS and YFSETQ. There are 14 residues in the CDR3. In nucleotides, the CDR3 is TGCGCCAGCAGCTTAGGACAGGGCCCCTATGGCTACACCTTC. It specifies CASSLGQGPYGYTF.